The source of this TCR beta chain is a study of blood T cells in healthy people across ages (dated by TCRdb to about 2015). Concerning the study at large: In model experiments, template switching captured roughly one uniquely barcoded TCR beta cDNA molecule for every two T cells. To track age-related changes in TCR beta repertoire diversity, the study relied on deep sequencing normalized with unique cDNA molecular identifiers. To avoid experimental bias, donors of different ages were distributed randomly across sequencing lanes. Donors were grouped into four age groups: young (average about 15 years), middle-aged (39), aged (around 56) and long-lived (approximately 78). Two additional independent replicas of 1 million unique cDNA reads from the same blood draw were analyzed for two donors (one aged 18 to 29 and one aged 80 or older). The research as a whole found: Observed TCR beta diversity per million T cells fell roughly linearly with age, and a significant reduction was already apparent by age about 36. Estimates of total diversity from one million sequenced T cells were regarded as lower bounds and underestimates. There was a strong correlation between observed TCR beta diversity and the percentage of naive T cells measured by flow cytometry. Bulk unsorted PBMC profiling prevented conclusive comparison of naive and antigen-experienced compartments. Because the CMV infection status of the donors was unknown, age-related changes in expanded clonotypes may potentially have been confounded. Compared with the aged group, the long-lived group had more naive CD4+ T cells, fewer expanded clones and increased TCR diversity, a pattern suggesting age selection.

Systemically healthy Caucasian individuals from Russia, some 38 in total and aged 6 to 90 years, were included as donors. Each donor gave approximately 9.3 milliliters of peripheral blood, collected into EDTA-treated Vacutainer tubes. Ficoll-Paque density-gradient centrifugation was used to isolate PBMCs, with at least 6.5 million per sample. Trizol reagent was used to extract total RNA from PBMCs, with at least 6 micrograms per sample. Naive CD45RAhigh/CD27high T cell percentages were measured by flow cytometry on a PBMC aliquot from every donor. As concerns this clonotype: Its target antigen remains unknown. No base qualities exist here, and no much larger clone lies one base off it.

Counted from cysteine to phenylalanine, this CDR3 has 12 amino acids. The retained sequence is limited to the CDR3, 36 bases, with the frame set at the first base. V and J lose 7 bases and 5 bases, and a span of 11 bases separates them. As encoded in the germline V gene, CDR1 is ENHRY while CDR2 is SYGVKD. Libraries were constructed by 5' RACE. Sequenced on an Illumina HiSeq 2500. A second PCR of 7 to 11 cycles was performed with a sample-barcoded 5' primer and a J-beta primer mix. A unique molecular identifier was introduced onto each TCR beta cDNA molecule by a template-switch 5' adaptor carrying 12 random nucleotides. Each sample yielded at least 2.5 million CDR3-containing paired-end reads. First-strand cDNA was synthesized from all RNA with the Mint cDNA synthesis kit, primed by a TRBC-specific oligonucleotide. Following uracil-DNA glycosylase treatment, all cDNA underwent a first 18-cycle PCR with the universal primers M1SS and BC2_uni_R. Regarding the original processing steps: Normalization of each sample was performed by random selection of 1 million high-quality reads, each carrying a distinct molecular identifier. Reads sharing molecular identifiers were discarded rather than binned into consensus sequences. MiTCR, run with a Q25 quality threshold and the strictest error-elimination algorithm, handled CDR3 identification, clonotype clustering and error correction. A nonparametric unseen species model using Euler transformation provided a lower-bound estimate of total TCR beta diversity. TCRdb ran its own pipeline on the public reads, namely fastp trimming at Q25 and MiXCR clone calling, and kept in-frame beta chains. CDR3 protein sequences are deduplicated, and each keeps its most common genes and DNA. The V and J calls here are based on TCRdb, not the publication. This sample is represented by 1.2 million to 1.5 million distinct CDR3 sequences; 45% to 70% of them were singletons. The ten largest clones capture about 6.3% of the sample.

Sequencing was carried out using blood. The TCR comes from a man in his late teens or twenties in good health. Here the chain combines TRBV10-3 and TRBJ1-2; the D region possibly corresponds to TRBD1 (5 bases align). DNA sequence: TGTGCCATCACGTCGGGGGATTATGGCTACACCTTC. Protein translation: CAITSGDYGYTF.